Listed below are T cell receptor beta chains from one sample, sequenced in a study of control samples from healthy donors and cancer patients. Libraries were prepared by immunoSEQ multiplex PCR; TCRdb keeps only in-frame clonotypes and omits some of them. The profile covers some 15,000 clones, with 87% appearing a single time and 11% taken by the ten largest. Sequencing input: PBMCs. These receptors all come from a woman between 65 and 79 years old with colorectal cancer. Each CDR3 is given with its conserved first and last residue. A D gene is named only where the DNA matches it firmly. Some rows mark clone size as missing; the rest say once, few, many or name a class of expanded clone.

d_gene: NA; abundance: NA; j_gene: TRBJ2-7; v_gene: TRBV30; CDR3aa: CAWQGFSYEQYF; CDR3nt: TGTGCCTGGCAGGGGTTTTCCTACGAGCAGTACTTC
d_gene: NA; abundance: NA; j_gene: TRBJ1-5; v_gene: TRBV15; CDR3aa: CATSTRDVQPQHF; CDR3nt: TGTGCCACCAGCACCCGGGACGTTCAGCCCCAGCATTTT
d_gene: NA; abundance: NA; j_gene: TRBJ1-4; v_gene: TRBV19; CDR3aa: CASSPYATNEKLFF; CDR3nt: TGTGCCAGTAGCCCTTATGCAACTAATGAAAAACTGTTTTTT
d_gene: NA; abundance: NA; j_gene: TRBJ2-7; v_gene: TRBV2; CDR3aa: CASSEAQVRVGSYEQYF; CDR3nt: TGTGCCAGCAGTGAAGCGCAGGTCCGAGTCGGCTCCTACGAGCAGTACTTC
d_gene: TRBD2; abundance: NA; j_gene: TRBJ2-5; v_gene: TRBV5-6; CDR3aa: CASSLPSGETQYF; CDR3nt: TGTGCCAGCAGCTTGCCTAGCGGAGAGACCCAGTACTTC
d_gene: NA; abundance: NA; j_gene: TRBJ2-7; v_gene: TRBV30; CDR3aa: CAWSVHGQGIYEQYF; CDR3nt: TGTGCCTGGAGTGTACATGGTCAGGGAATCTACGAGCAGTACTTC
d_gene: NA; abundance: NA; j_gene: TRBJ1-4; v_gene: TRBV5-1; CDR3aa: CASSLAQVNEKLFF; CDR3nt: TGCGCCAGCAGCTTGGCCCAGGTTAATGAAAAACTGTTTTTT
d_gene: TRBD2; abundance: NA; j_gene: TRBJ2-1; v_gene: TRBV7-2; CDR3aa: CASVESGAKGLF; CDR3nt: TGTGCCAGCGTAGAGAGCGGGGCAAAGGGGCTCTTC
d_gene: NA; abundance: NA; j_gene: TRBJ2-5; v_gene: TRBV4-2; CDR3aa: CASSQVGGPIQETQYF; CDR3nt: TGTGCCAGCAGCCAAGTAGGGGGGCCTATACAAGAGACCCAGTACTTC
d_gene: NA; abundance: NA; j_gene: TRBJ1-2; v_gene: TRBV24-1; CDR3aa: CATSDPSGTELDGYTF; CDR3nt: TGTGCCACCAGTGATCCGTCCGGGACGGAGCTTGATGGCTACACCTTC
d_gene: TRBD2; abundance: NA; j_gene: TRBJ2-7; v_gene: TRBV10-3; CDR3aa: CATRAGAYEQYF; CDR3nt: TGTGCCACCCGTGCGGGGGCCTACGAGCAGTACTTC
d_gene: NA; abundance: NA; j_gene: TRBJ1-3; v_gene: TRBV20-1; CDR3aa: CSARTGNTIYF; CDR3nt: TGCAGTGCTCGCACTGGAAACACCATATATTTT
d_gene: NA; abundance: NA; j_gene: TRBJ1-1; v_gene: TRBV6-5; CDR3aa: CANGQTMNTEAFF; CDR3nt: TGTGCCAACGGACAGACCATGAACACTGAAGCTTTCTTT
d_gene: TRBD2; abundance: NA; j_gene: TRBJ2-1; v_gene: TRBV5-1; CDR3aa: CASTLLGLAGANEQFF; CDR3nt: TGCGCCAGCACCCTTTTGGGACTAGCGGGAGCCAATGAGCAGTTCTTC
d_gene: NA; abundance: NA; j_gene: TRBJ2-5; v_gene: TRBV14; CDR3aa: CASSLALGGETQYF; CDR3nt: TGTGCCAGCAGCCTCGCCTTGGGAGGAGAGACCCAGTACTTC
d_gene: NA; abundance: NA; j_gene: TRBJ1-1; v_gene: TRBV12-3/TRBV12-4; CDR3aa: CASSLASVGEAFF; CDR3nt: TGTGCCAGCAGTTTAGCCTCGGTGGGTGAAGCTTTCTTT
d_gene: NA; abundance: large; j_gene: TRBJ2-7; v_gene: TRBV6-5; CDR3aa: CASSYSASYEQYF; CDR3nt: TGTGCCAGCAGTTACTCTGCGAGCTACGAGCAGTACTTC
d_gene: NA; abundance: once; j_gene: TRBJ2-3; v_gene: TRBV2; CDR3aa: CASRGSSTDTQYF; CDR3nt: TGTGCCAGCAGGGGCAGTAGCACAGATACGCAGTATTTT
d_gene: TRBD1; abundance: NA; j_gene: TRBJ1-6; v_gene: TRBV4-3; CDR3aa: CASKPTGYNSPLHF; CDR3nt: TGCGCCAGCAAACCGACAGGGTATAATTCACCCCTCCACTTT
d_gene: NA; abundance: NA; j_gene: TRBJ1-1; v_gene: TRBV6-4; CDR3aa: CASSAGRGQEAFF; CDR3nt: TGTGCCAGCAGTGCAGGGCGCGGACAGGAAGCTTTCTTT
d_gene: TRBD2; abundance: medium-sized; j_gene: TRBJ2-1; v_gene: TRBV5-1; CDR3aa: CASSLAGLAVYNEQFF; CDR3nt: TGCGCCAGCAGCTTGGCCGGGCTAGCGGTCTACAATGAGCAGTTCTTC
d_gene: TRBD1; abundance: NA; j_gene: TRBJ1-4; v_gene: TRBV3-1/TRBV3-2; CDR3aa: CASSQGDRDEKLFF; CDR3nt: TGTGCCAGCAGCCAAGGGGACAGGGATGAAAAACTGTTTTTT
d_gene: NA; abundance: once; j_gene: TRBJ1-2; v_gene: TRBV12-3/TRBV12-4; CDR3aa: CASSPGPGDGYTF; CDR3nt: TGTGCCAGCAGTCCTGGGCCAGGGGACGGCTACACCTTC
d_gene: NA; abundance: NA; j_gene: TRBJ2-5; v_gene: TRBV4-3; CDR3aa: CASSQGDRWEQETQYF; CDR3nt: TGCGCCAGCAGCCAGGGTGACAGGTGGGAACAAGAGACCCAGTACTTC